This TCR beta chain was profiled in a study of blood T cells in healthy people across ages. The CDR3 is made up of 15 amino acids. Primers used in a second PCR of about 6 to 11 cycles were a sample-barcoded 5' primer and a J-beta primer mix. Each CDR3 protein gets one entry after TCRdb re-called the 5' RACE reads with MiXCR. The table has 800,000 or so distinct CDR3 sequences, roughly 25% seen once; the top ten hold more than 3%. Donors gave about 9.3 milliliters of peripheral blood apiece. The data also belong to a second study, concerning T cells of mothers and their children.

Sequencing used blood. This sequence joins TRBV12-3 or TRBV12-4 and TRBJ2-1; 10 bases map to TRBD1. The tail of the sequence fits TRBJ2-7 better, so the J call may be wrong. The TCR sequence derives from a boy aged 5-17 years in good health. The CDR3 is CASTTRGTGVNEQYF. The CDR3 bases are TGTGCCAGCACCACTCGGGGGACAGGGGTTAACGAGCAGTACTTC.